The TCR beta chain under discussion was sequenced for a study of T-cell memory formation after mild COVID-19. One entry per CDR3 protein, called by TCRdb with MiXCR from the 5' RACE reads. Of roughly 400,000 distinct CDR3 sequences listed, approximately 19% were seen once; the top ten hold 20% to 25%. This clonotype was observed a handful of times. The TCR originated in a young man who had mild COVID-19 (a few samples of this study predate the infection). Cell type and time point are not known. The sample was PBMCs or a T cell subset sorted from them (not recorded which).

CDR3 sequence (DNA): TGCGCCAGCAGCTTGGCCGGGGGAGTCATGGATACGCAGTATTTT. The encoded protein is CASSLAGGVMDTQYF. V gene TRBV5-1 combines with J gene TRBJ2-3; D perhaps matches TRBD2 (6 bases). The CDR3 has 15 amino acids. V lost 0 bases and J 6 bases, leaving 14 bases between the germline ends. The germline gives CDR1 SGHRS, CDR2 YFSETQ.